A selection of T cell receptor beta chains follows, all from one sample in a study of T cell repertoires in ileal Crohn's disease. Assay: immunoSEQ multiplex PCR; the TCRdb copy retains only in-frame clones and omits some. The sample has 1,500 to 2,000 clones; 84% are singletons. The sequencing sample was made of ileal tissue. These receptor sequences come from an adult with Crohn's disease. Both conserved end residues are part of each CDR3. The D gene is left open where the match is weak. For some rows the clone size is stated as once, few or many, or as a class when expanded; others skip it.

CASSILATGTDTQYF,TGTGCCAGTAGTATTCTGGCGACAGGCACAGATACGCAGTATTTT,-,TRBV19,TRBJ2-3,-,15
CSVEGDPGNEQFF,TGCAGCGTTGAGGGTGATCCCGGGAATGAGCAGTTCTTC,-,TRBV29-1,TRBJ2-1,-,13
CASSMGAFSGANVLTF,TGTGCCAGTAGTATGGGAGCCTTCTCTGGGGCCAACGTCCTGACTTTC,-,TRBV19,TRBJ2-6,-,16
CAWSVGYVSSPLHF,TGTGCCTGGAGTGTCGGGTACGTCTCATCACCCCTCCACTTT,-,TRBV30,TRBJ1-6,-,14
CASSETRGGELFF,TGTGCCAGCAGTGAAACAAGGGGCGGGGAGCTGTTTTTT,-,TRBV2,TRBJ2-2,-,13
CATSATGDVPPLHF,TGTGCCACCAGCGCGACAGGGGACGTTCCACCCCTCCACTTT,-,TRBV15,TRBJ1-6,TRBD1,14
CASGEGLAENEQFF,TGTGCCAGCGGCGAAGGACTAGCGGAGAATGAGCAGTTCTTC,-,TRBV5-4,TRBJ2-1,TRBD2,14
CASSYRGGEQFF,TGTGCCAGCAGTTACCGGGGAGGTGAGCAGTTCTTC,-,TRBV6-5,TRBJ2-1,-,12
CASSPPDRRNYGYTF,TGTGCCAGCTCACCCCCGGACAGGAGGAACTATGGCTACACCTTC,-,TRBV18,TRBJ1-2,TRBD1,15
CARPGQGQYSNQPQHF,TGCGCCAGGCCGGGACAGGGACAATATAGCAATCAGCCCCAGCATTTT,-,TRBV5-1,TRBJ1-5,TRBD1,16
CASMSGGADTQYF,TGTGCCAGCATGTCGGGGGGGGCAGATACGCAGTATTTT,few,TRBV27,TRBJ2-3,TRBD2,13
CASSLKGQGNQPQHF,TGTGCCAGCAGCTTAAAAGGACAGGGCAATCAGCCCCAGCATTTT,-,TRBV7-9,TRBJ1-5,TRBD1,15
CASSVPKRDNSYEQYF,TGTGCCAGCAGCGTACCCAAGCGGGACAACTCCTACGAGCAGTACTTC,-,TRBV9,TRBJ2-7,-,16
CASTSGGGPQETQYF,TGTGCCAGCACCTCGGGGGGCGGACCTCAAGAGACCCAGTACTTC,-,TRBV7-2,TRBJ2-5,-,15
CASSLSIGGRFGETQYF,TGCGCCAGCAGCCTCTCGATCGGGGGGCGCTTCGGAGAGACCCAGTACTTC,once,TRBV4-3,TRBJ2-5,-,17
CASRTPLNYGYTF,TGTGCCAGCAGAACCCCACTTAACTATGGCTACACCTTC,-,TRBV6-1,TRBJ1-2,-,13
CASSVARTSGSTDTQYF,TGTGCCAGCAGCGTAGCTCGGACTAGCGGGAGCACAGATACGCAGTATTTT,-,TRBV9,TRBJ2-3,TRBD2,17
CASSWGGTGDYGYTF,TGTGCCAGCAGTTGGGGGGGGACAGGGGACTATGGCTACACCTTC,-,TRBV7-6,TRBJ1-2,TRBD1,15
CASSQEKLAGGTDTQYF,TGCGCCAGCAGCCAAGAAAAACTAGCGGGGGGCACAGATACGCAGTATTTT,once,TRBV4-1,TRBJ2-3,TRBD2,17
CASSRGLPSPGYTF,TGTGCCAGCAGTCGGGGACTCCCCTCCCCCGGCTACACCTTC,-,TRBV7-8,TRBJ1-2,-,14
CASSDAESGTGADTQYF,TGTGCCAGCAGTGACGCTGAATCCGGGACAGGGGCAGATACGCAGTATTTT,-,TRBV6-4,TRBJ2-3,TRBD1,17
CASTPVRNTEAFF,TGTGCCAGCACCCCCGTGAGGAACACTGAAGCTTTCTTT,-,TRBV2,TRBJ1-1,-,13
CAISNAAQGGGYTF,TGTGCCATCAGCAACGCCGCACAGGGGGGTGGCTACACCTTC,-,TRBV10-3,TRBJ1-2,TRBD1,14
CASSLQEPTEAFF,TGTGCCAGCAGCTTGCAGGAACCCACTGAAGCTTTCTTT,-,TRBV7-8,TRBJ1-1,-,13
CASSVVRGTEAFF,TGTGCCAGCAGCGTAGTGCGGGGTACCGAAGCTTTCTTT,-,TRBV9,TRBJ1-1,-,13
CASRGDTVFPEAFF,TGTGCCAGCAGGGGGGACACAGTCTTTCCTGAAGCTTTCTTT,-,TRBV5-4,TRBJ1-1,-,14
CASSQDPLAVYEQFF,TGCGCCAGCAGCCAAGATCCCCTAGCGGTATATGAGCAGTTCTTC,once,TRBV4-1,TRBJ2-1,TRBD2,15
CASSFTGMNTEAFF,TGTGCCAGCAGCTTCACAGGTATGAACACTGAAGCTTTCTTT,-,TRBV5-6,TRBJ1-1,-,14
CASSPAGRSQPQHF,TGTGCCAGCAGCCCGGCGGGGAGGAGCCAGCCCCAGCATTTT,-,TRBV7-2,TRBJ1-5,-,14
CASSLAGGLGNEQFF,TGTGCCAGCAGTTTAGCGGGGGGTTTGGGCAATGAGCAGTTCTTC,-,TRBV27,TRBJ2-1,TRBD2,15
CASRLGDRGGGELFF,TGTGCCAGCAGACTCGGGGACAGGGGAGGCGGGGAGCTGTTTTTT,once,TRBV6-5,TRBJ2-2,TRBD1,15
CASSVDDTGGADEQYF,TGTGCCAGCAGCGTAGATGACACCGGGGGGGCAGACGAGCAGTACTTC,-,TRBV9,TRBJ2-7,TRBD2,16
CASSPNAGWAQYF,TGTGCCAGTAGTCCAAACGCTGGTTGGGCGCAGTACTTC,-,TRBV19,TRBJ2-7,-,13
CASSGRDSSGNTIYF,TGTGCCAGCAGCGGACGGGACAGCTCTGGAAACACCATATATTTT,-,TRBV7-2,TRBJ1-3,TRBD1,15
CASSQRRDSSGNTIYF,TGTGCCAGTAGCCAGAGACGGGACAGCTCTGGAAACACCATATATTTT,few,TRBV19,TRBJ1-3,TRBD1,16
CASSQDLAVSYEQYF,TGCGCCAGCAGCCAAGATTTGGCGGTCTCCTACGAGCAGTACTTC,-,TRBV4-3,TRBJ2-7,-,15
CASSRTGIAGYTF,TGTGCCAGCAGCCGGACAGGGATCGCTGGCTACACCTTC,-,TRBV7-9,TRBJ1-2,TRBD1,13
CASRRARTSTGELFF,TGTGCCAGCAGACGCGCGAGGACAAGCACCGGGGAGCTGTTTTTT,once,TRBV7-3,TRBJ2-2,-,15
CASSAPGTGRYEQYF,TGTGCCAGCAGCGCACCCGGGACAGGGAGATACGAGCAGTACTTC,-,TRBV7-8,TRBJ2-7,TRBD1,15
CASIRFSGLYQETQYF,TGTGCCAGCATCCGTTTTAGCGGTTTGTACCAAGAGACCCAGTACTTC,-,TRBV7-8,TRBJ2-5,-,16
CASTPSYEQYF,TGTGCCAGCACGCCCTCGTACGAGCAGTACTTC,-,TRBV6-1,TRBJ2-7,-,11
CSVDRDRSNYEQYF,TGCAGCGTTGACCGCGACAGGTCCAACTACGAGCAGTACTTC,-,TRBV29-1,TRBJ2-7,-,14
CASSFGRGVQPQHF,TGTGCCAGCAGCTTTGGGCGGGGGGTCCAGCCCCAGCATTTT,-,TRBV7-2,TRBJ1-5,-,14
CASSPAGAYEQYF,TGTGCCAGCTCACCTGCAGGGGCCTACGAGCAGTACTTC,-,TRBV18,TRBJ2-7,-,13
CASSRQGSGNTIYF,TGCGCCAGCAGCCGACAGGGTTCTGGAAACACCATATATTTT,-,TRBV4-3,TRBJ1-3,TRBD1,14
CASSIPPAGRLYNSPLHF,TGTGCCAGTAGTATCCCACCGGCGGGCCGCTTATATAATTCACCCCTCCACTTT,-,TRBV19,TRBJ1-6,-,18
CASSPKGEGTGYNEQFF,TGCGCCAGCAGCCCGAAGGGAGAGGGGACAGGGTACAATGAGCAGTTCTTC,few,TRBV4-1,TRBJ2-1,TRBD1,17
CASSLGTSGGQETQYF,TGTGCCAGCAGCTTAGGGACTAGCGGGGGGCAAGAGACCCAGTACTTC,few,TRBV5-4,TRBJ2-5,TRBD2,16
CASSMAGEGGYTF,TGTGCCAGCAGCATGGCAGGGGAGGGTGGCTACACCTTC,-,TRBV21-1,TRBJ1-2,-,13